This TCR beta chain derives from a study of blood T cell repertoires in COVID-19. CDR3 length: 16 amino acids. Germline V lookup: CDR1 SNHLY, CDR2 FYNNEI. With 3 bases removed from V and 3 bases from J, the gap between germline ends came to 16 bases. Participants spanned ages about 18 to 90 years and resided in 20 to 25 US areas. Assignment of participants to cohorts was predicated upon participant-reported clinical history. Symptom resolution, clearance, or two negative PCRs marked the recovered donors of Cohort 3. Methods used by the authors: Researchers report that nucleated cell counts were estimated from reference gene primer amplification. Profiling relied on immunoSEQ multiplex PCR, and the TCRdb table lists in-frame clones only, not all of them. The V and J calls and clone size come from that table; D and trimming were worked out from the DNA. The sample has approximately 290,000 clones, over 75% seen once.

Sequencing was done on a sample of PBMCs or T cells enriched from blood (not recorded which). The chain couples TRBV2 to TRBJ2-3, with D perhaps TRBD1 (6 bases). The TCR sequence derives from a young woman who had recovered from COVID-19. The CDR3 DNA reads as TGTGCCAGCAGTGATATACTAGGGGGTTTGACAGATACGCAGTATTTT. Translating gives CASSDILGGLTDTQYF.